The source of this T cell receptor (beta chain) is a study of OX40 agonist ivuxolimab in advanced cancers. Germline CDR1 MDHEN, CDR2 SYDVKM. The CDR3 extends over 16 amino acids. With 6 bases clipped from V and 6 bases from J, the junction kept 15 bases outside the gene matches. Data came from immunoSEQ multiplex PCR; TCRdb stores just in-frame clones and leaves some out. The sample lists over 65,000 clones, approximately 86% seen once, with roughly 2% in the top ten. The specimen comprised CD4+ or CD8+ T cells sorted from blood, sampled in a trial of the OX40 agonist ivuxolimab. The clonotype comes from an adult with an advanced solid tumor such as melanoma, head and neck, liver or kidney cancer. The J gene is TRBJ2-7, the V gene TRBV28; 9 nucleotides match TRBD1. CDR3 protein: CASSTPENRGPGEQYF. Written as DNA, the CDR3 is TGTGCCAGCAGCACCCCGGAAAACAGGGGGCCAGGCGAGCAGTACTTC.